The 31 T cell receptor beta chains below all came from one sample that was sequenced in a study of blood T cell repertoires in COVID-19. Measured with immunoSEQ multiplex PCR; TCRdb has only the in-frame clones, and not every one. The sample comprises some 8,000 clones, more than 60% of which are singletons, and 17% rests with the top ten. The specimen was peripheral blood. The receptors stem from a human donor in a cohort sampled during active COVID-19.

The chain combines TRBV7-9 with TRBJ2-1; possible D gene TRBD1, 5 bases. The germline V and J ends were trimmed by 2 bases and 8 bases, with 13 bases remaining between them. Germline CDR1 reads SEHNR; CDR2 reads FQNEAQ (reference sequence). This CDR3 region has 14 residues. In DNA, the CDR3 is TGTGCCAGCAGCTTAAATGGCAGGGTCTATGAGCAGTTCTTC. As protein: CASSLNGRVYEQFF.

The chain recombines TRBV27 with TRBJ2-5; weak D call: TRBD2 (5 bases). The germline CDR1 and CDR2 sequences are MNHEY and SMNVEV (reference sequence). The CDR3 totals 14 residues. Trimming took 4 bases from V and 4 from J, leaving 13 bases between them. The CDR3 reads CASSSSLAGETQYF. CDR3 DNA sequence: TGTGCCAGCAGTTCTAGTCTAGCTGGAGAGACCCAGTACTTC.

This clone has only one observation. This chain joins TRBV15 and TRBJ2-7, with 10 bases fitting TRBD1. This CDR3 has 15 residues. Unmatched junction bases numbered 6, after V lost 3 bases and J lost 4 bases. The germline CDR1 and CDR2 sequences are LNHNV and YYDKDF (reference sequence). As DNA, the CDR3 is TGTGCCACCAGCAGTTTCGGGACAGGGGCTTACGAGCAGTACTTC. Protein: CATSSFGTGAYEQYF. Together with reference TRBV15 and TRBJ2-7, the CDR3 gives the full variable domain: DAMVIQNPRYQVTQFGKPVTLSCSQTLNHNVMYWYQQKSSQAPKLLFHYYDKDFNNEADTPDNFQSRRPNTSFCFLDIRSPGLGDTAMYLCATSSFGTGAYEQYFGPGTRLTVT.

This clone has only a few counts. This sequence joins TRBV7-9 and TRBJ2-3; 11 bases agree with TRBD2. Germline values: CDR1 SEHNR, CDR2 FQNEAQ (reference sequence). The CDR3 consists of 15 residues. With 5 bases clipped from V and 3 bases from J, the junction kept 4 bases outside the gene matches. Here the CDR3 reads CASSLGLAETDTQYF. The CDR3 DNA sequence: TGTGCCAGCAGCCTGGGACTAGCGGAAACAGATACGCAGTATTTT. The variable domain in full, completed from reference TRBV7-9 and TRBJ2-3, reads DTGVSQNPRHKITKRGQNVTFRCDPISEHNRLYWYRQTLGQGPEFLTYFQNEAQLEKSRLLSDRFSAERPKGSFSTLEIQRTEQGDSAMYLCASSLGLAETDTQYFGPGTRLTVL.

The sample holds a few counts of this clone. This chain joins TRBV4-2 and TRBJ2-6, with a tentative D call TRBD2 (5 bases). The CDR3 is 15 residues long. V dropped 4 bases and J dropped 4 bases, with 11 bases sitting between them. Germline values: CDR1 LGHNA, CDR2 YNFKEQ. The chain's CDR3 is CASSLLDTGANVLTF. Here the CDR3 DNA reads TGTGCCAGCAGCCTACTAGATACCGGGGCCAACGTCCTGACTTTC.

This clone was recorded only once. V gene TRBV7-3 combines with J gene TRBJ2-5; possibly TRBD1 for D (5 bases). This CDR3 has 13 amino acids. Looked up from germline, CDR1 is SGHTA and CDR2 is FQGTGA. The V gene lost 5 bases and the J gene lost 5 bases, with 12 bases spanning the gap. The CDR3 loop reads CASSPQGYETQYF. CDR3 coding DNA: TGTGCCAGCAGCCCGCAGGGATACGAGACCCAGTACTTC.

DNA of the CDR3: TGTGCCAGCAGCGTTCAGGGGGCTAATCAGCCCCAGCATTTT. It encodes CASSVQGANQPQHF. The chain recombines TRBV28 with TRBJ1-5; 8 bases are shared with TRBD1. With V trimmed by 6 bases and J by 4 bases, 5 bases remained unmatched. Germline values: CDR1 MDHEN, CDR2 SYDVKM. This CDR3 region has 14 residues.

The chain carries TRBV28 and TRBJ1-2; 9 bases agree with TRBD1. Germline lookup yields CDR1 MDHEN and CDR2 SYDVKM. The CDR3 contains 15 residues. V lost 4 bases to trimming and J lost 3 bases; unmatched junction nucleotides: 6. CDR3 sequence (DNA): TGTGCCAGCAGTTGGGGGGACAGGGATCACTATGGCTACACCTTC. Translated: CASSWGDRDHYGYTF.

The chain has TRBV9 and TRBJ2-2; D might be TRBD2 (6 bases). V dropped 4 bases and J dropped 4 bases, with 17 bases sitting between them. Germline CDR1 is SGDLS and CDR2 is YYNGEE. This CDR3 is 16 amino acids long. CDR3 residues: CASSPLLRGGTGELFF. The DNA for the CDR3 is TGTGCCAGCAGCCCACTATTGCGGGGAGGCACCGGGGAGCTGTTTTTT.

The chain is built from TRBV5-5 and TRBJ2-2; 7 bases match TRBD2. V dropped 5 bases and J dropped 5; count of bases not matched to a gene: 3. CDR1 and CDR2 from the germline V gene are SGHKS and YYEKEE (reference sequence). The length of the CDR3 is 13 residues. The CDR3 loop is CASSLSGTGELFF. The CDR3 region has the DNA TGTGCCAGCAGTCTTAGCGGGACCGGGGAGCTGTTTTTT.

The V call is TRBV4-1, the J call TRBJ1-2; a possible D gene is TRBD1 (6 bases). Trimming left V 4 bases short and J 6 bases short, with 12 bases between. Germline CDR1 reads MGHRA; CDR2 reads YSYEKL. The CDR3 extends over 13 amino acids. The CDR3 region has the DNA TGCGCCAGCAGCCCCCAGGCAGGGGATGGCTACACCTTC. Protein sequence: CASSPQAGDGYTF.

In its sample, this clone was seen once. The V call is TRBV28, the J call TRBJ1-5; weak D call: TRBD1 (5 bases). Germline lookup yields CDR1 MDHEN and CDR2 SYDVKM. The V gene lost 7 bases and the J gene lost 9 bases, with 19 bases spanning the gap. The CDR3 is made up of 14 amino acids. CDR3 coding DNA: TGTGCCAGCACAATGGGGGGTGGTCGACGGCCCCAGCATTTT. Translation gives CASTMGGGRRPQHF.

The DNA of the CDR3 is TGTGCCAGCAGTGAAGGGACAGGGAGCGGCTATGGCTACACCTTC. It encodes CASSEGTGSGYGYTF. This chain connects TRBV6-1 to TRBJ1-2; 8 nucleotides agree with TRBD1. The trim removed 1 base at V and 4 bases at J, leaving 5 bases unmatched. The CDR3 length is 15 residues. CDR1 and CDR2 from the germline V gene are MNHNS and SASEGT.

The V call is TRBV28, the J call TRBJ2-1; 9 bases are shared with TRBD2. Losses at the gene ends were 4 bases for V and 4 bases for J; bases not matched to a gene: 5. The CDR3 contains 15 residues. Germline loops: CDR1 MDHEN, CDR2 SYDVKM. The CDR3 sequence: CASSYLAGDYNEQFF. The CDR3 DNA is TGTGCCAGCAGTTATTTAGCGGGAGATTACAATGAGCAGTTCTTC.

V and J are TRBV28 and TRBJ1-2; D remains ambiguous. CDR3 length: 13 amino acids. Between the trimmed V and J ends, which lost 5 bases and 4 bases, there was a span of 11 bases. Germline loops: CDR1 MDHEN, CDR2 SYDVKM. CDR3 region: CASSTGISYGYTF. Written as DNA, the CDR3 is TGTGCCAGCAGTACCGGGATTTCCTATGGCTACACCTTC.

The J gene is TRBJ2-6, the V gene TRBV10-2; D perhaps matches TRBD2 (6 bases). V gave up 8 bases and J gave up 2 bases, with 13 bases separating them. Germline V gene lookup returns CDR1 WSHSY and CDR2 SAAADI. The CDR3 is made up of 15 amino acids. This CDR3 reads CASRLGGAGANVLTF. CDR3 sequence (DNA): TGCGCCAGCCGACTGGGGGGAGCTGGGGCCAACGTCCTGACTTTC.

The rearrangement joins TRBV12-5 to TRBJ2-7, with D possibly matching TRBD1 (6 bases). In germline, CDR1 is LGHNT, CDR2 FRNRAP. The length of the CDR3 is 13 residues. Trimming stripped 0 bases from V and 3 bases from J, with 6 bases between. The CDR3 protein is CASGLVGGYEQYF. DNA of the CDR3: TGTGCTAGTGGTTTGGTAGGGGGCTACGAGCAGTACTTC.

This clone was detected only a few times. The chain links TRBV4-1 to TRBJ2-1; TRBD2 matches 15 bases. V shed 2 bases, J shed 7 bases, and the junction held 6 bases outside the gene matches. This CDR3 has 17 amino acids. Germline V gene data show CDR1 as MGHRA and CDR2 as YSYEKL. The CDR3 DNA reads as TGCGCCAGCAGCCAACGTTCCGGGACTAGCGGGGGGAATGAGCAGTTCTTC. This gives the protein CASSQRSGTSGGNEQFF.

This clone is labeled medium-sized (0.01 to 0.1%). The rearrangement joins TRBV28 to TRBJ2-3; maybe TRBD1 (6 bases). CDR1 is MDHEN, CDR2 SYDVKM, per germline. The CDR3 has 14 amino acids. V lost 1 base and J 3 bases, leaving 8 bases between the germline ends. In DNA form, the CDR3 reads TGTGCCAGCAGTTTATATCAGGGGACAGATACGCAGTATTTT. Translated, it gives CASSLYQGTDTQYF.

The chain employs TRBV18 and TRBJ2-1; D call uncertain. With 1 base removed from V and 4 bases from J, the gap between germline ends came to 11 bases. CDR1 KGHSH and CDR2 LQKENI come from the germline V gene. There are 15 residues in the CDR3. CDR3 sequence: CASSPQTESYNEQFF. CDR3 DNA: TGTGCCAGCTCACCACAAACCGAGTCTTACAATGAGCAGTTCTTC.

The genes are TRBV11-2 and TRBJ2-1; 7 bases are shared with TRBD2. CDR1 is SGHAT and CDR2 is FQNNGV in the germline V gene. After removal of 1 base from V and 5 bases from J, the junction contained 11 bases not matched to a gene. The CDR3 consists of 17 residues. CDR3 DNA: TGTGCCAGCAGCTTAGTCTTCGGGAGGCATCCGCACAATGAGCAGTTCTTC. As protein: CASSLVFGRHPHNEQFF.

The rearrangement links TRBV9 to TRBJ2-1, with D perhaps matching TRBD2 (6 bases). V lost 0 bases to trimming and J lost 9 bases, with 13 bases between them. From germline, CDR1 is SGDLS and CDR2 YYNGEE. The CDR3 totals 14 residues. The CDR3 DNA reads as TGTGCCAGCAGCGTAGCCGGGGGTGTCGGTGAGCAGTTCTTC. Its protein product is CASSVAGGVGEQFF.

J is TRBJ2-7 and V is TRBV19; 8 bases agree with TRBD2. The CDR3 is 13 amino acids. Per the germline V gene, CDR1 is LNHDA and CDR2 is SQIVND (reference sequence). V shed 5 bases and J 3 bases; nucleotides not matched to a gene: 3. The CDR3 spells CASSVAGGYEQYF. The CDR3 DNA reads as TGTGCCAGTAGTGTTGCGGGGGGCTACGAGCAGTACTTC.

The gene calls are TRBV20-1 and TRBJ2-1; D gene unclear. Germline CDR1 is DFQATT and CDR2 is SNEGSKA (reference sequence). V shed 3 bases and J shed 5 bases, with 17 bases lying between them. The CDR3 runs 15 residues. The CDR3 DNA follows: TGCAGTGCTAGTCATGCCCAGCGTCCCCACAATGAGCAGTTCTTC. Amino acid sequence: CSASHAQRPHNEQFF.

This chain connects TRBV6-2 or TRBV6-3 to TRBJ2-1; TRBD1 agrees at 9 bases. The CDR3 covers 15 residues. V lost 5 bases and J lost 4; bases outside the gene matches: 6. Germline V gives CDR1 MNHEY, CDR2 SVGEGT. The DNA for the CDR3 is TGTGCCAGCAGTCCCGAGGGACAGGGTTACAATGAGCAGTTCTTC. This sequence encodes CASSPEGQGYNEQFF.

In its sample, this clone was seen a few times. The chain couples TRBV5-1 to TRBJ2-7, with D maybe TRBD2 (5 bases). CDR1 and CDR2 (germline): SGHRS, YFSETQ. The CDR3 sequence is 14 residues long. Trimming cost V 1 base and J 2 bases, with 10 bases left between them. The CDR3 DNA reads as TGCGCCAGCAGCTTGACTAGTGGCCCCTACGAGCAGTACTTC. It is translated as CASSLTSGPYEQYF.

V usage is TRBV9 and J usage is TRBJ2-1; a possible D gene is TRBD2 (6 bases). V was shortened by 6 bases and J by 0 bases, with 13 bases between the two germline ends. CDR3 length: 15 amino acids. The germline CDR1 and CDR2 sequences are SGDLS and YYNGEE. This CDR3 is CASTLGLSSYNEQFF. For the CDR3, the DNA is TGTGCCAGCACCCTTGGACTAAGCTCCTACAATGAGCAGTTCTTC.

This chain links TRBV6-5 with TRBJ2-1; D possibly corresponds to TRBD1 (5 bases). The ends were cut back, 6 bases at V and 7 bases at J, with 10 bases in the middle. This CDR3 is 12 amino acids long. The germline gives CDR1 MNHEY, CDR2 SVGAGI. The CDR3 loop reads CASSETANEQFF. As DNA, the CDR3 is TGTGCCAGCAGCGAGACAGCGAATGAGCAGTTCTTC.

By its share, this clone is large. The chain uses TRBV7-8 and TRBJ1-2; a weak D match, TRBD1 (5 bases). This CDR3 is 13 amino acids long. V was cut by 5 bases and J by 4 bases, with 11 bases left in between. The germline V gene encodes CDR1 SGHVS and CDR2 FQNEAQ. CDR3 residues: CASSAGGSYGYTF. The CDR3 DNA is TGTGCCAGCAGCGCCGGGGGAAGCTATGGCTACACCTTC.

CDR3 amino acids: CASSLGTSGEPYQETQYF. CDR3 in DNA: TGTGCCAGCAGCCTCGGGACTAGCGGGGAACCTTACCAAGAGACCCAGTACTTC. The chain combines TRBV3-1 (or the pseudogene TRBV3-2) with TRBJ2-5, with 13 bases that match TRBD2. The length of the CDR3 is 18 residues. The J segment lost 0 bases and the V segment lost 4 bases, leaving 8 bases of the junction unmatched. The germline CDR1 and CDR2 sequences are LGHDT and YNNKEL (reference sequence).

The rearrangement joins TRBV9 to TRBJ2-3; 7 bases map to TRBD1. Germline CDR1 and CDR2: SGDLS and YYNGEE. This CDR3 has 16 residues. V gave up 0 bases and J gave up 0 bases; unmatched junction bases: 4. CDR3 DNA sequence: TGTGCCAGCAGCGTAGAAGGGGGCCCTAGCACAGATACGCAGTATTTT. Translated: CASSVEGGPSTDTQYF.